The 23 T cell receptor beta chains presented below share a single source sample, sequenced in a study of shared clonotypes between healthy human individuals. Profiling relied on immunoSEQ multiplex PCR, and the TCRdb table lists in-frame clones only, not all of them. The sample lists over 2 million clones, less than 95% occurring once. Sequencing used naive CD4+ T cells from PBMCs. Subset defined: CD45RA+ positively selected. Every receptor here comes from a man in his late teens or twenties in good health. Some clones in this sample may be carry-over from other donors' samples.

The gene calls are TRBV19 and TRBJ2-1; 7 nucleotides match TRBD1. Germline lookup yields CDR1 LNHDA and CDR2 SQIVND (reference sequence). The CDR3 extends over 17 amino acids. Losses at the gene ends were 4 bases for V and 5 bases for J; bases not matched to a gene: 14. The CDR3, as DNA: TGTGCCAGTAGTAACTACCCAAAGTACAGGGGAGACAATGAGCAGTTCTTC. Translation gives CASSNYPKYRGDNEQFF.

J is TRBJ1-2 and V is TRBV5-1, with a possible D match to TRBD1 (5 bases). CDR1 and CDR2 (germline): SGHRS, YFSETQ. This CDR3 spans 14 amino acids. Trimming cost V 3 bases and J 6 bases, with 15 bases left between them. CDR3 sequence: CASSWGEANNGYTF. DNA for the CDR3: TGCGCCAGCAGCTGGGGGGAGGCCAACAATGGCTACACCTTC.

This chain links TRBV7-9 with TRBJ2-7; 8 bases line up with TRBD1. Trimming took 6 bases from V and 6 from J; bases not matched to a gene: 16. The CDR3 extends over 16 amino acids. Germline lookup yields CDR1 SEHNR and CDR2 FQNEAQ (reference sequence). DNA for the CDR3: TGTGCCAGCAGTGGTACTAGGACAGGGAGGAGCTCCGAGCAGTACTTC. Its protein is CASSGTRTGRSSEQYF.

The V call is TRBV27, the J call TRBJ1-5; TRBD1 is a possible D gene (5 bases). The V end was cut by 4 bases, the J end by 3 bases, with 19 bases between. The germline gives CDR1 MNHEY, CDR2 SMNVEV (reference sequence). The CDR3 runs 17 residues. This CDR3 is CASSSLSGSLINQPQHF. The CDR3 nucleotides are TGTGCCAGCAGTTCCCTTTCAGGGTCTTTAATCAATCAGCCCCAGCATTTT.

This chain uses TRBV19 with TRBJ1-5; D is perhaps TRBD1 (6 bases). Germline-derived CDR1 and CDR2 are LNHDA and SQIVND (reference sequence). Trimming took 2 bases from V and 9 from J, leaving 23 bases between them. The CDR3 has 17 residues. The CDR3 region is CASSIRPVGRDIGPQHF. CDR3 bases: TGTGCCAGTAGTATAAGGCCCGTTGGTCGGGACATCGGGCCCCAGCATTTT. Together with reference TRBV19 and TRBJ1-5, the CDR3 gives the full variable domain: DGGITQSPKYLFRKEGQNVTLSCEQNLNHDAMYWYRQDPGQGLRLIYYSQIVNDFQKGDIAEGYSVSREKKESFPLTVTSAQKNPTAFYLCASSIRPVGRDIGPQHFGDGTRLSIL.

The chain's CDR3 is CASSRRGMASYEQYF. In DNA, the CDR3 is TGCGCCAGCAGCCGCAGGGGTATGGCCTCCTACGAGCAGTACTTC. V and J are TRBV4-3 and TRBJ2-7, with D possibly TRBD1 on 6 matching bases. Germline CDR1 and CDR2: LGHNA and YSLEER. The CDR3 is 15 amino acids. The V gene lost 4 bases and the J gene lost 0 bases, with 13 bases spanning the gap.

The table lists this clone with a count of one. V gene TRBV30 combines with J gene TRBJ1-1, with D possibly matching TRBD1 (6 bases). The V end was cut by 3 bases, the J end by 4 bases, with 9 bases between. In germline, CDR1 is GTSNPN, CDR2 SVGIG (reference sequence). The CDR3 has 12 amino acids. This chain's CDR3 is CAWRGGPTEAFF. CDR3 DNA sequence: TGTGCCTGGAGGGGGGGGCCCACTGAAGCTTTCTTT.

CDR3 sequence: CASSPPGGYGYTF. The CDR3 DNA reads TGTGCCAGCAGCCCTCCAGGGGGGTATGGCTACACCTTC. The V gene is TRBV7-9, the J gene TRBJ1-2; 7 nucleotides agree with TRBD1. This CDR3 contains 13 residues. CDR1 and CDR2 from the germline V gene are SEHNR and FQNEAQ (reference sequence). V was clipped by 5 bases and J by 5 bases; unmatched bases: 5.

The rearrangement uses TRBV5-1 and TRBJ2-1; no clear D. Trimming pared 4 bases from V and 0 bases from J, leaving 11 bases between. This CDR3 is 15 amino acids long. Germline values: CDR1 SGHRS, CDR2 YFSETQ. The CDR3 DNA reads as TGCGCCAGCAGCAATGGTGATACCTCCTACAATGAGCAGTTCTTC. This gives the protein CASSNGDTSYNEQFF.

This rearrangement joins TRBV7-2 to TRBJ2-2, with TRBD1 matching 7 bases. CDR3 length equals 17 residues. CDR1 and CDR2 (germline): SGHTA, FQGNSA. J was trimmed by 1 base and V by 1 base; bases with no gene match: 6. This CDR3 is CASSLGIGGLNTGELFF. The CDR3 DNA is TGTGCCAGCAGCTTAGGTATAGGGGGCTTGAACACCGGGGAGCTGTTTTTT.

The V call is TRBV7-6, the J call TRBJ2-1; 8 bases align to TRBD2. Germline V lookup: CDR1 SGHVS, CDR2 FNYEAQ. The CDR3 extends over 16 amino acids. Trimming took 9 bases from V and 5 from J; bases not matched to a gene: 15. The chain's CDR3 is CASTPGTGGSNNEQFF. The CDR3, as DNA: TGTGCCAGTACGCCCGGGACGGGAGGGAGTAACAATGAGCAGTTCTTC.

In the case of this clone: Other DNA sequences in the same sample also yield this CDR3. The chain joins TRBV2 to TRBJ1-2, with D possibly TRBD1 on 5 matching bases. Germline-derived CDR1 and CDR2 are SNHLY and FYNNEI. V was shortened by 4 bases and J by 4 bases, with 10 bases between the two germline ends. The CDR3 contains 13 residues. CDR3 loop: CASSGQGGYGYTF. As DNA, the CDR3 is TGTGCCAGCAGTGGCCAGGGCGGCTATGGCTACACCTTC.

This chain links TRBV5-1 with TRBJ1-1, with TRBD1 matching 9 bases. The CDR3 is 15 residues long. The V and J ends lost 4 bases and 1 base, in that order; junction bases with no gene match: 5. Germline V gene sequence: CDR1 SGHRS, CDR2 YFSETQ. The CDR3 coding sequence is TGCGCCAGCAGCACCGGACAGGGGCGGAACACTGAAGCTTTCTTT. The encoded protein is CASSTGQGRNTEAFF.

The chain recombines TRBV13 with TRBJ2-3; TRBD2 aligns across 7 bases. V lost 3 bases and J lost 2; bases outside the gene matches: 5. The CDR3 is made up of 15 amino acids. Germline V lookup: CDR1 PRHDT, CDR2 FYEKMQ (reference sequence). The CDR3 DNA is TGTGCCAGCAGCTTGGGACTACGGGTCACAGATACGCAGTATTTT. Encoded protein: CASSLGLRVTDTQYF.

This chain uses TRBV9 with TRBJ2-1; maybe TRBD2 (5 bases). V was shortened by 4 bases and J by 5 bases, with 10 bases between the two germline ends. Germline V gene sequence: CDR1 SGDLS, CDR2 YYNGEE. This CDR3 spans 13 amino acids. The CDR3 is CASSPGGHNEQFF. DNA for the CDR3: TGTGCCAGCAGCCCCGGAGGTCACAATGAGCAGTTCTTC.

The chain couples TRBV18 to TRBJ2-2; 14 bases line up with TRBD2. With 1 base clipped from V and 5 bases from J, the junction kept 6 bases outside the gene matches. The CDR3 is made up of 18 amino acids. CDR1 is KGHSH, CDR2 LQKENI, per germline. DNA for the CDR3: TGTGCCAGCTCACCACTTGGGACTAGCGGGAGTTGGACCGGGGAGCTGTTTTTT. Amino acids: CASSPLGTSGSWTGELFF.

This chain joins TRBV19 and TRBJ2-7; 9 bases line up with TRBD2. The CDR3 sequence is 16 residues long. Germline-derived CDR1 and CDR2 are LNHDA and SQIVND (reference sequence). V trimming: 3 bases; J trimming: 5 bases; junction bases outside the gene matches: 11. This chain's CDR3 is CASSIGRASGIHEQYF. CDR3 DNA: TGTGCCAGTAGTATCGGGCGCGCTAGCGGGATTCACGAGCAGTACTTC.

This chain links TRBV28 with TRBJ2-2, with D possibly matching TRBD2 (5 bases). V was shortened by 7 bases and J by 5 bases, with 11 bases between the two germline ends. Germline V gene lookup returns CDR1 MDHEN and CDR2 SYDVKM. The CDR3 runs to 13 residues. The CDR3 nucleotides read TGTGCCAGCATAAAGGAGGTGACCGGGGAGCTGTTTTTT. Its protein product is CASIKEVTGELFF.

The V and J genes are TRBV27 and TRBJ1-2; no firm D call. Trimming took off 3 bases at V and 2 bases at J, with 7 bases between the two ends. Per germline, CDR1 MNHEY and CDR2 SMNVEV (reference sequence). The CDR3 has 13 residues. CDR3 residues: CASSFVNNYGYTF. DNA of the CDR3: TGTGCCAGCAGTTTTGTAAACAACTATGGCTACACCTTC.

The V gene is TRBV4-1, the J gene TRBJ2-3; D remains unclear. CDR1 MGHRA and CDR2 YSYEKL come from the germline V gene. This CDR3 comprises 15 residues. The V gene lost 4 bases and the J gene lost 4 bases, with 15 bases spanning the gap. The CDR3: CASSPLGMGADTQYF. The CDR3 coding sequence is TGCGCCAGCAGCCCCCTGGGCATGGGTGCAGATACGCAGTATTTT.

The V gene is TRBV15, the J gene TRBJ2-3; 10 nucleotides match TRBD1. Looked up from germline, CDR1 is LNHNV and CDR2 is YYDKDF (reference sequence). This CDR3 comprises 17 residues. The V and J ends lost 8 bases and 0 bases, in that order; junction bases with no gene match: 11. In nucleotides, the CDR3 is TGTGCCACCGGGTGGGACAGGGGATTCCTTAGCACAGATACGCAGTATTTT. Protein: CATGWDRGFLSTDTQYF.

In regard to this clone: Other nucleotide sequences from this sample produce the same CDR3. The CDR3 is CASSLGGSAYNEQFF. In DNA, the CDR3 is TGTGCCAGCAGCTTAGGCGGGAGTGCCTACAATGAGCAGTTCTTC. The chain couples TRBV11-3 to TRBJ2-1; TRBD2 aligns across 7 bases. Germline lookup yields CDR1 SGHNT and CDR2 YENEEA. The ends lost 1 base at V and 2 bases at J; junction bases unmatched: 2. This CDR3 has 15 residues.

This rearrangement joins TRBV18 to TRBJ2-1; TRBD1 or TRBD2 may be the D gene (5 bases each). The CDR3 spans 17 residues. The germline gives CDR1 KGHSH, CDR2 LQKENI. With 5 bases removed from V and 1 base from J, the gap between germline ends came to 18 bases. The CDR3 loop is CASSSSVGTTSYNEQFF. The CDR3 coding sequence is TGTGCCAGCTCATCCTCCGTGGGGACCACATCCTACAATGAGCAGTTCTTC.